The 26 T cell receptor beta chains presented below share a single source sample, sequenced in a study of regulatory T cells in long-lasting Graves disease. TCR beta libraries were built with iRepertoire HTBI primers and Arm-PCR of CDR3 regions. TCRdb fed the multiplex PCR reads into MiXCR, producing one record per CDR3 protein. This sample has a few hundred thousand distinct CDR3 sequences, with 20% to 25% found just once. Time point noted: newly diagnosed GD, antithyroid drugs for less than 3 months. There was RNA extracted from PBMCs, and the TCR library was made from it. Specimen: peripheral blood mononuclear cells (PBMCs), collected at new diagnosis, from a patient treated with antithyroid drugs. The receptors shown here come from a female donor with Graves disease.

The rearrangement joins TRBV12-3 or TRBV12-4 to TRBJ1-4; no clear D gene. Between the trimmed V and J ends, which lost 0 bases and 3 bases, there was a span of 8 bases. The CDR3 runs 15 residues. The CDR3 region is CASSLADGANEKLFF. CDR3 nucleotide sequence: TGTGCCAGCAGTTTAGCCGATGGAGCTAATGAAAAACTGTTTTTT.

There are a few counts of this clonotype. V and J are TRBV13 and TRBJ2-6; 8 bases line up with TRBD1. Germline CDR1 is PRHDT and CDR2 is FYEKMQ (reference sequence). Trimming at V came to 5 bases and at J to 4 bases, leaving 7 bases not matched to a gene. The CDR3 loop spans 16 amino acids. The CDR3 sequence is CASSNQGAGGANVLTF. The CDR3 bases are TGTGCCAGCAGCAACCAGGGGGCGGGGGGGGCCAACGTCCTGACTTTC.

This clonotype was observed at least ten times. The chain carries TRBV24-1 and TRBJ2-5; 7 positions match TRBD2. The CDR3 has 14 amino acids. Germline CDR1 reads KGHDR; CDR2 reads SFDVKD. Germline trimming cut 8 bases from V and 0 bases from J; bases unmatched to any gene: 5. For the CDR3, the DNA is TGTGCCACCATGGACGGGGGGTACCAAGAGACCCAGTACTTC. Residues: CATMDGGYQETQYF.

This clonotype has at least ten counts. This rearrangement joins TRBV3-1 to TRBJ1-1; the D gene is possibly TRBD1 (5 bases). The CDR3 loop spans 13 amino acids. Germline V gives CDR1 LGHDT, CDR2 YNNKEL (reference sequence). V lost 4 bases and J lost 6, with 12 bases in between. In DNA form, the CDR3 reads TGTGCCAGCAGCCGAAATAGGGGACCTGAAGCTTTCTTT. It codes for CASSRNRGPEAFF.

The chain uses TRBV28 and TRBJ2-3; 16 bases map to TRBD2. Germline V gene lookup returns CDR1 MDHEN and CDR2 SYDVKM. The CDR3 is made up of 16 amino acids. J lost 5 bases, V lost 3 bases, and 2 bases had no gene match. CDR3 loop: CASSLGLAGGQDTQYF. DNA of the CDR3: TGTGCCAGCAGTTTGGGACTAGCGGGGGGGCAAGATACGCAGTATTTT.

Many counts were recorded for this clonotype. The CDR3 nucleotides read TGTGCCAGCAGCTCTGCCGGGACAGGGGGCAATGAGCAGTTCTTC. This translates into CASSSAGTGGNEQFF. The J gene is TRBJ2-1, the V gene TRBV7-2, with TRBD1 identical over 11 bases. V lost 4 bases, J lost 6 bases, and 5 bases stayed unmatched. CDR3 size: 15 residues. CDR1 is SGHTA and CDR2 is FQGNSA in the germline V gene.

Remarks on this clonotype: A clone one base away is much larger, so this may be a read error. V usage is TRBV18 and J usage is TRBJ2-5; TRBD2 is a possible D gene (6 bases). CDR1 and CDR2 from the germline V gene are KGHSH and LQKENI. The CDR3 extends over 13 amino acids. The CDR3 DNA reads TGTGCCAGCTCACCTCAACAGGCGGGGACCCAGTGCTTC. It encodes CASSPQQAGTQCF.

This clonotype has ten or more counts. This chain connects TRBV28 to TRBJ2-2; 10 nucleotides align to TRBD2. CDR3 size: 15 residues. Germline CDR1 reads MDHEN; CDR2 reads SYDVKM. Trimming at V came to 6 bases and at J to 2 bases, leaving 3 bases not matched to a gene. DNA of the CDR3: TGTGCCAGCAGACCTAGCGGGGGAAACACCGGGGAGCTGTTTTTT. Translating gives CASRPSGGNTGELFF.

In this sample, this clonotype turned up many times. This chain joins TRBV12-3 or TRBV12-4 and TRBJ2-7; D is possibly TRBD2 (6 bases). The ends were cut back, 5 bases at V and 5 bases at J, with 19 bases in the middle. This CDR3 is 15 amino acids long. The chain's CDR3 is CASSTLVGGRNEQYF. In DNA form, the CDR3 reads TGTGCCAGCAGTACACTTGTGGGAGGTCGGAACGAGCAGTACTTC.

The chain couples TRBV7-9 to TRBJ2-3, with D tentatively TRBD2 (6 bases). The V end was cut by 9 bases, the J end by 3 bases, with 13 bases between. CDR3 length: 13 amino acids. Per germline, CDR1 SEHNR and CDR2 FQNEAQ (reference sequence). CDR3 in amino acids: CARSGGGTDTQYF. CDR3 sequence (DNA): TGTGCCAGGTCTGGAGGAGGGACAGATACGCAGTATTTT.

This sequence joins TRBV6-5 and TRBJ1-3; no firm D call. Germline CDR1 reads MNHEY; CDR2 reads SVGAGI. This CDR3 is 15 amino acids long. The V and J ends lost 4 bases and 0 bases respectively, with 10 bases between them. This CDR3 is CASSSDADSGNTIYF. DNA for the CDR3: TGTGCCAGCAGTTCTGACGCTGACTCTGGAAACACCATATATTTT.

The J gene is TRBJ1-3, the V gene TRBV25-1; a possible D gene is TRBD1 (5 bases). The CDR3 is 14 amino acids. Trimming removed 4 bases from V and 2 bases from J, with 9 bases in between. Germline CDR1 is MGHDK and CDR2 is SYGVNS. CDR3 in DNA: TGTGCCAGCAGTGGTCCGGACACTGGAAACACCATATATTTT. It specifies CASSGPDTGNTIYF.

This clonotype has ten or more counts. This chain links TRBV28 with TRBJ2-7; D gene ambiguous. V was clipped by 2 bases and J by 0 bases, with 11 bases between them. Germline V gene lookup returns CDR1 MDHEN and CDR2 SYDVKM. This CDR3 region has 15 residues. The CDR3 reads CASSLRGILSYEQYF. CDR3 nucleotide sequence: TGTGCCAGCAGTTTAAGAGGAATTCTCTCCTACGAGCAGTACTTC.

Here the CDR3 reads CASREPGRTRGGYTF. CDR3 in DNA: TGTGCCAGCAGAGAGCCGGGACGAACGAGGGGCGGCTACACCTTC. This chain connects TRBV11-3 to TRBJ1-2, with a weak D call TRBD1 (5 bases). CDR1 is SGHNT and CDR2 is YENEEA in the germline V gene. Trimming pared 6 bases from V and 8 bases from J, leaving 22 bases between. This CDR3 comprises 15 residues. Drawing the rest from reference TRBV11-3 and TRBJ1-2, the complete variable domain is EAGVVQSPRYKIIEKKQPVAFWCNPISGHNTLYWYLQNLGQGPELLIRYENEEAVDDSQLPKDRFSAERLKGVDSTLKIQPAELGDSAVYLCASREPGRTRGGYTFGSGTRLTVV.

This clonotype has at least ten counts. The gene calls are TRBV2 and TRBJ2-5; the D call may be TRBD1 or TRBD2 (5 bases each). The CDR3 extends over 14 amino acids. Trimming removed 1 base from V and 4 bases from J, with 10 bases in between. Germline CDR1 SNHLY, CDR2 FYNNEI. The CDR3 protein is CASSEGDQRETQYF. CDR3 coding DNA: TGTGCCAGCAGTGAAGGGGACCAGCGAGAGACCCAGTACTTC.

This clonotype was found many times. J is TRBJ1-1 and V is TRBV7-3; the match to TRBD1 covers 7 bases. Germline V gene sequence: CDR1 SGHTA, CDR2 FQGTGA. This CDR3 comprises 13 residues. The junction had 2 bases not matched to a gene; V was cut back by 3 bases and J by 4 bases. CDR3 region: CASSFGQATEAFF. The CDR3 DNA is TGTGCCAGCAGCTTCGGACAGGCCACTGAAGCTTTCTTT.

This clonotype was observed a handful of times. The genes are TRBV10-1 and TRBJ2-3; D is perhaps TRBD1 or TRBD2 (6 bases each). The germline V gene encodes CDR1 WNHNN and CDR2 SYGVQD (reference sequence). Deletions cut 2 bases from V and 2 bases from J, with 8 bases between. The CDR3 loop spans 14 amino acids. CDR3 nucleotides: TGCGCCAGCAGTGAGAGGGGGGACACAGATACGCAGTATTTT. Translated: CASSERGDTDTQYF.

This sequence joins TRBV7-9 and TRBJ2-1; D is uncertain. The CDR3 contains 13 residues. Trimming pared 5 bases from V and 7 bases from J, leaving 12 bases between. Looked up from germline, CDR1 is SEHNR and CDR2 is FQNEAQ (reference sequence). CDR3 sequence (DNA): TGTGCCAGCAGCCCCGACCCCGTGAATGAGCAGTTCTTC. Its protein product is CASSPDPVNEQFF. Full variable domain (outside the CDR3, taken from reference TRBV7-9 and TRBJ2-1): DTGVSQNPRHKITKRGQNVTFRCDPISEHNRLYWYRQTLGQGPEFLTYFQNEAQLEKSRLLSDRFSAERPKGSFSTLEIQRTEQGDSAMYLCASSPDPVNEQFFGPGTRLTVL.

This clonotype was counted at least ten times. The CDR3 DNA sequence: TGTGCCAGCAGTTTATTCGGGGCTACCTACGAGCAGTACTTC. Encoded protein: CASSLFGATYEQYF. The rearrangement joins TRBV28 to TRBJ2-7, with D perhaps matching TRBD1 or TRBD2 (5 bases each). This CDR3 contains 14 residues. Germline V lookup: CDR1 MDHEN, CDR2 SYDVKM. Deletions cut 1 base from V and 2 bases from J, with 9 bases between. Full variable domain (remainder filled in from reference TRBV28 and TRBJ2-7): DVKVTQSSRYLVKRTGEKVFLECVQDMDHENMFWYRQDPGLGLRLIYFSYDVKMKEKGDIPEGYSVSREKKERFSLILESASTNQTSMYLCASSLFGATYEQYFGPGTRLTVT.

To note about this clonotype: The junction and the germline gene differ at one end; a read error may be behind it. This sequence joins TRBV4-2 and TRBJ1-1, with unresolved D. This CDR3 is 13 amino acids long. Germline V CDR1 and CDR2: LGHNA, YNFKEQ. The CDR3 here is CASNQDQQTRAFF. As DNA, the CDR3 is TGTGCCAGCAACCAAGATCAGCAGACTCGAGCTTTCTTT.

This clonotype was seen a few times. This chain connects TRBV6-5 to TRBJ1-1, with 10 bases fitting TRBD1. The CDR3 has 13 amino acids. The J segment lost 10 bases and the V segment lost 2 bases, leaving 4 bases of the junction unmatched. Looked up from germline, CDR1 is MNHEY and CDR2 is SVGAGI. The CDR3 sequence: CASSYRDRGGAFF. The CDR3 DNA is TGTGCCAGCAGTTACCGGGACAGGGGAGGAGCTTTCTTT.

This chain links TRBV19 with TRBJ2-5, with D perhaps matching TRBD1 or TRBD2 (5 bases each). V lost 3 bases to trimming and J lost 4 bases, with 9 bases between them. Germline loops: CDR1 LNHDA, CDR2 SQIVND (reference sequence). The CDR3 runs 13 residues. The CDR3 DNA follows: TGTGCCAGTAGTATCTCAGGGACAGAGACCCAGTACTTC. It is translated as CASSISGTETQYF.

This clonotype has a single count. The CDR3 sequence: CASTSAETQYF. The CDR3 bases are TGTGCCAGCACCTCAGCAGAGACCCAGTACTTC. The chain carries TRBV11-3 and TRBJ2-5; D is uncertain. Germline V gives CDR1 SGHNT, CDR2 YENEEA. Trimming took off 7 bases at V and 4 bases at J, with 7 bases between the two ends. The CDR3 totals 11 residues.

With respect to this clonotype: A far larger clone is just one base off, so this is likely a read error. The V and J genes are TRBV2 and TRBJ2-4; 9 bases fit TRBD1. The CDR3 totals 15 residues. Germline CDR1 reads SNHLY; CDR2 reads FYNNEI. The V segment lost 6 bases and the J segment 13 bases; nucleotides outside the gene matches: 16. As DNA, the CDR3 is TGTGCCAGCAGCTACCGCGACAGGGGGGACAATGAGCAGTACTTC. The encoded protein is CASSYRDRGDNEQYF. Complete variable domain (other parts from reference TRBV2 and TRBJ2-4): EPEVTQTPSHQVTQMGQEVILRCVPISNHLYFYWYRQILGQKVEFLVSFYNNEISEKSEIFDDQFSVERPDGSNFTLKIRSTKLEDSAMYFCASSYRDRGDNEQYFGAGTRLSVL.

V usage is TRBV5-6 and J usage is TRBJ2-7; the D is unclear. Germline V lookup: CDR1 SGHDT, CDR2 YYEEEE. Trimming pared 2 bases from V and 2 bases from J, leaving 14 bases between. CDR3 size: 15 residues. CDR3 coding DNA: TGTGCCAGCAGCTTAAAGATTGGCAGGACCTACGAGCAGTACTTC. This encodes CASSLKIGRTYEQYF.

The table lists this clonotype with many counts. V is TRBV4-2 and J is TRBJ2-7, with a tentative D call TRBD1 (7 bases). CDR1 is LGHNA and CDR2 is YNFKEQ in the germline V gene. This CDR3 region has 15 residues. Trimming stripped 3 bases from V and 5 bases from J, with 17 bases between. In DNA, the CDR3 is TGTGCCAGCAGCCAGACCCGACAGGGAGGCCACGAGCAGTACTTC. Translated, it gives CASSQTRQGGHEQYF.